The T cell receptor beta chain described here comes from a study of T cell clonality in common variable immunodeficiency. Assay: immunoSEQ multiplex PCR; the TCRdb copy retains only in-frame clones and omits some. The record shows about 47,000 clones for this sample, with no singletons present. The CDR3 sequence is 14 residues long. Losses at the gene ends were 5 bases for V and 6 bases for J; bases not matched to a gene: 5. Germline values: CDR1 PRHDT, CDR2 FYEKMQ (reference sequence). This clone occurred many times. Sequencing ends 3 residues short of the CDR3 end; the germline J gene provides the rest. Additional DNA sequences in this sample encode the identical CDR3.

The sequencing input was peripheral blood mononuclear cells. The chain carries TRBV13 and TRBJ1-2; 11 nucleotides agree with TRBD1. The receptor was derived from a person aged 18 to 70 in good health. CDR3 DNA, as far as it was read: TGTGCCAGCAGCCCGGGACAGGGGGTAAATGGC. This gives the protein CASSPGQGVNG. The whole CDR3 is CASSPGQGVNGYTF.